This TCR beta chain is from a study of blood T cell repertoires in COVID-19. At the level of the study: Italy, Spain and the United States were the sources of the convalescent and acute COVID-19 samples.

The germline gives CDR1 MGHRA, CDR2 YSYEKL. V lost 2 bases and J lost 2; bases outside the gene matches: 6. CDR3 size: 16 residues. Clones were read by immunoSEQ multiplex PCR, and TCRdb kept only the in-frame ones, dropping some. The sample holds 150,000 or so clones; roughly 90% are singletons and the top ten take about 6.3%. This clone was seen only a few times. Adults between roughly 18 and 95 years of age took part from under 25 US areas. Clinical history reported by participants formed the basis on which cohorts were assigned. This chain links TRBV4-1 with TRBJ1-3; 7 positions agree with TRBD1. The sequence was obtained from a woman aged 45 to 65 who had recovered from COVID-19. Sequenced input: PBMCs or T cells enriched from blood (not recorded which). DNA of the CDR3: TGCGCCAGCAGCCAACCCATACAGGGGACTGGAAACACCATATATTTT. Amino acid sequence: CASSQPIQGTGNTIYF.